Listed below are T cell receptor beta chains from one sample, sequenced in a study of T cell changes during pregnancy in multiple sclerosis. The table came from immunoSEQ multiplex PCR; TCRdb's copy has only in-frame clones and leaves some out. The sample gives over 35,000 clones, 90% to 95% of which show up once; roughly 7.4% is in the top ten. The material sequenced was CD8+ T cells from peripheral blood mononuclear cells, taken in the third trimester of pregnancy. These receptors originate from a female donor with multiple sclerosis, enrolled in a pregnancy study. Each CDR3 is given with its conserved first and last residue. The D gene is left open where the match is weak. Size is omitted from some rows. Given values are once, few, many or a class for expanded clones.

cdr3_aa cdr3_nt j_call d_call clone_size v_call
CASSQDLAGRGNTIYF TGCGCCAGCAGCCAAGATCTTGCGGGGAGAGGAAACACCATATATTTT TRBJ1-3 . . TRBV4-3
CATAGWESEKLFF TGTGCCACCGCTGGGTGGGAGAGTGAAAAACTGTTTTTT TRBJ1-4 . . TRBV10-3
CASSRLAVYEQYF TGTGCCAGCAGTCGGCTAGCGGTCTACGAGCAGTACTTC TRBJ2-7 TRBD2 . TRBV28
CASSLAGARGERERGTDTQYF TGCGCCAGCAGCTTGGCCGGGGCCCGGGGGGAGCGGGAGCGAGGCACAGATACGCAGTATTTT TRBJ2-3 TRBD2 . TRBV5-1
CASSSTTGSNQPQHF TGTGCCAGCAGCTCTACGACAGGGAGCAATCAGCCCCAGCATTTT TRBJ1-5 TRBD1 once TRBV7-2
CATSRDRGGTGWYEQFF TGTGCCACCAGCAGAGATCGAGGAGGGACAGGGTGGTATGAGCAGTTCTTC TRBJ2-1 TRBD1 . TRBV15
CASSLNRGRRETQYF TGTGCCAGCAGTCTCAACAGGGGGCGCCGAGAGACCCAGTACTTC TRBJ2-5 TRBD1 . TRBV28
CASSQETSYNEQFF TGCGCCAGCAGCCAAGAGACTAGCTACAATGAGCAGTTCTTC TRBJ2-1 . once TRBV4-3
CASSLHSGGESYEQYF TGCGCCAGCAGCCTACATAGCGGAGGAGAGAGCTACGAGCAGTACTTC TRBJ2-7 . . TRBV4-1
CSVLGTPENIQYF TGCAGCGTCCTCGGGACTCCTGAAAACATTCAGTACTTC TRBJ2-4 . . TRBV29-1
CAGHDRASGGYTF TGTGCCGGACATGACAGGGCCTCGGGGGGCTACACCTTC TRBJ1-2 TRBD1 . TRBV28
CASRMNQGTSYEQYF TGTGCCAGCAGAATGAATCAGGGTACGTCCTACGAGCAGTACTTC TRBJ2-7 . . TRBV28
CASSLFVTAYEQYF TGTGCCAGCAGCTTGTTCGTCACTGCCTACGAGCAGTACTTC TRBJ2-7 . . TRBV5-6
CASTLTSGRFYETQYF TGTGCCAGCACCCTGACTAGCGGGAGGTTCTATGAGACCCAGTACTTC TRBJ2-5 TRBD2 . TRBV28
CASGPPSREADYGYTF TGTGCCAGCGGGCCCCCAAGCAGGGAGGCCGACTATGGCTACACCTTC TRBJ1-2 . . TRBV28